This TCR beta chain was recovered during a study of cytomegalovirus exposure and HLA in healthy donors. The CDR3 has 13 residues. Germline CDR1 GTSNPN, CDR2 SVGIG (reference sequence). The germline V and J ends were trimmed by 2 bases and 4 bases, with 11 bases remaining between them. Measured with immunoSEQ multiplex PCR; TCRdb has only the in-frame clones, and not every one. The sample holds 200,000 to 250,000 clones; roughly 83% are singletons and the top ten take over 12%. The specimen was PBMCs. The chain is built from TRBV30 and TRBJ1-2; D uncertain. This receptor was identified in a woman aged 30 to 39 in good health and CMV-seropositive. The chain's CDR3 is CAWSPSPTYGYTF. The CDR3 nucleotides are TGTGCCTGGAGTCCCTCCCCGACCTATGGCTACACCTTC.